One and the same sample provided the 8 T cell receptor beta chains below, sequenced in a study of blood T cell repertoires in COVID-19. Assay: immunoSEQ multiplex PCR; the TCRdb copy retains only in-frame clones and omits some. The sample consists of 60,000 to 95,000 clones, around 90% of them appearing once. What was sequenced was peripheral blood. These receptors all stem from a woman aged 45-59 years with acute or convalescent COVID-19.

This clone is judged medium-sized. The chain combines TRBV5-4 with TRBJ2-1; D is possibly TRBD2 (6 bases). CDR1 is SGHNT and CDR2 is YYREEE in the germline V gene (reference sequence). Trimming stripped 0 bases from V and 7 bases from J, with 14 bases between. The CDR3 spans 15 residues. CDR3: CASSLVDGRKNEQFF. CDR3 DNA: TGTGCCAGCAGCTTGGTGGACGGGAGAAAGAATGAGCAGTTCTTC.

This chain joins TRBV19 and TRBJ2-7; a weak D match, TRBD2 (5 bases). In germline, CDR1 is LNHDA, CDR2 SQIVND (reference sequence). The germline V and J ends were trimmed by 1 base and 3 bases, with 10 bases remaining between them. The CDR3 is 14 amino acids. The CDR3 loop reads CASSIALAVYEQYF. The CDR3 bases are TGTGCCAGTAGTATAGCTCTAGCAGTCTACGAGCAGTACTTC.

The rearrangement links TRBV5-6 to TRBJ2-1; D is uncertain. This CDR3 contains 14 residues. Germline values: CDR1 SGHDT, CDR2 YYEEEE. V lost 4 bases and J 1 base, leaving 9 bases between the germline ends. As DNA, the CDR3 is TGTGCCAGCAGCGGCGGTCTATCCTACAATGAGCAGTTCTTC. Its translation is CASSGGLSYNEQFF.

The rearrangement uses TRBV27 and TRBJ2-5, with D maybe TRBD1 (6 bases). Trimming took off 5 bases at V and 7 bases at J, with 11 bases between the two ends. The CDR3 is made up of 12 amino acids. The germline gives CDR1 MNHEY, CDR2 SMNVEV (reference sequence). The CDR3, as DNA: TGTGCCAGCAGTACCCCACAGGGGACCCAGTACTTC. Encoded protein: CASSTPQGTQYF.

V and J are TRBV7-9 and TRBJ2-1; D is perhaps TRBD2 (6 bases). CDR3 length: 13 amino acids. Trimming left V 4 bases short and J 4 bases short, with 8 bases between. The germline V gene encodes CDR1 SEHNR and CDR2 FQNEAQ (reference sequence). The CDR3 DNA is TGTGCCAGCAGCTCGGCGGGATACAATGAGCAGTTCTTC. This codes for CASSSAGYNEQFF. Supplemented by reference TRBV7-9 and TRBJ2-1, the full variable domain reads DTGVSQNPRHKITKRGQNVTFRCDPISEHNRLYWYRQTLGQGPEFLTYFQNEAQLEKSRLLSDRFSAERPKGSFSTLEIQRTEQGDSAMYLCASSSAGYNEQFFGPGTRLTVL.

This CDR3 reads CASSYANRASSSPLHF. For the CDR3, the DNA is TGTGCCAGCAGTTACGCGAACAGGGCTAGTAGTTCACCCCTCCACTTT. The chain couples TRBV6-5 to TRBJ1-6, with a possible D match to TRBD1 (6 bases). The CDR3 has 16 residues. Germline assignment: CDR1 MNHEY and CDR2 SVGAGI. V was pared by 2 bases and J by 9 bases, with 17 bases between.

This clone was seen a single time. An end of the junction does not agree with germline; a read error may underlie this. The rearrangement joins TRBV6-4 to TRBJ2-7, with D tentatively TRBD1 (7 bases). CDR3 length: 13 amino acids. The germline V gene has CDR1 MRHNA and CDR2 SNTAGT. DNA of the CDR3: TGTGCCAGCAGTGACCAGGGACAGCGGGCCCTCGACTTC. Its translation: CASSDQGQRALDF.

The chain has TRBV5-1 and TRBJ1-2, with 8 nucleotides matching TRBD1. The CDR3 length is 16 residues. The V gene end was trimmed by 4 bases and the J gene end by 0 bases; junction bases not matched to a gene: 8. CDR1 SGHRS and CDR2 YFSETQ come from the germline V gene. In DNA, the CDR3 is TGCGCCAGCAGCCCCGGGACAGGAGGGCCTAACTATGGCTACACCTTC. Protein product: CASSPGTGGPNYGYTF.